This TCR beta chain came from a study of siplizumab effects on memory and regulatory T cells. Study observations and caveats: It seemed that naive T cells were more diverse than memory cells and were major contributors to the alloresponse.

As concerns this clone: Its specificity is not known.

CDR1 is LNHNV and CDR2 is YYDKDF in the germline V gene (reference sequence). Trimming took off 4 bases at V and 3 bases at J, with 4 bases between the two ends. This CDR3 has 12 amino acids. Assay used: immunoSEQ multiplex PCR; TCRdb lists only in-frame clones, some missing. The sample contains approximately 94,000 clones, approximately 94% of which appear only once. Material: non-Treg CD4+ T cells sorted from blood. The rearrangement links TRBV15 to TRBJ2-1; D gene ambiguous. The receptor was derived from a human donor in good health. The CDR3 region is CATSNNYNEQFF. The CDR3 DNA follows: TGTGCCACCAGCAATAACTACAATGAGCAGTTCTTC.